Presented here are 22 T cell receptor beta chains from one specimen sequenced in a study of metastatic and nonmetastatic thyroid tumors. MiXCR was used by TCRdb to re-call the PCR reads. The sample lists about 3,900 clones, 35% to 45% seen once, with around 48% in the top ten. Each patient came to thyroid surgery without any prior treatment (of any kind). Sequenced input: tumor tissue. The receptor set was obtained from a female donor with papillary thyroid cancer or a benign thyroid nodule (not recorded which). Some clones in this sample may be carry-over from other donors' samples.

This clone was seen only a few times. The V gene is TRBV2, the J gene TRBJ1-6, with D possibly being TRBD1 (5 bases). Germline assignment: CDR1 SNHLY and CDR2 FYNNEI. The CDR3 is 14 residues long. V lost 8 bases to trimming and J lost 4 bases, with 12 bases between them. The CDR3 nucleotides read TGTGCCAGCGGGAGGACAAATTATAATTCACCCCTCCACTTT. Protein product: CASGRTNYNSPLHF.

The chain employs TRBV19 and TRBJ2-1; 7 bases are shared with TRBD2. J gave up 9 bases and V 8 bases, and 13 bases lay outside the gene matches. The length of the CDR3 is 14 residues. Looked up from germline, CDR1 is LNHDA and CDR2 is SQIVND (reference sequence). The CDR3 protein is CASSLPGLSSEQFF. The CDR3 DNA follows: TGTGCCAGTTCTTTACCGGGACTATCGAGTGAGCAGTTCTTC.

In this sample, this clone turned up a few times. The chain combines TRBV28 with TRBJ2-6; no definite D call. The CDR3 contains 18 residues. Trimming removed 6 bases from V and 4 bases from J, with 22 bases in between. Per germline, CDR1 MDHEN and CDR2 SYDVKM. This chain's CDR3 is CASRALWTRIWGANVLTF. Written as DNA, the CDR3 is TGTGCCAGCAGGGCCCTCTGGACGAGGATCTGGGGGGCCAACGTCCTGACTTTC.

This rearrangement joins TRBV20-1 to TRBJ1-1; D possibly corresponds to TRBD1 (5 bases). The CDR3 is made up of 11 amino acids. The germline V gene has CDR1 DFQATT and CDR2 SNEGSKA (reference sequence). The CDR3 sequence is CASGENTEAFF. The DNA of the CDR3 is TGCGCGTCGGGGGAGAACACTGAAGCTTTCTTT.

This clone was detected only a few times. The CDR3: CASSFGFNYGYTF. The DNA of the CDR3 is TGTGCCAGCAGTTTCGGTTTTAACTATGGCTACACCTTC. This chain uses TRBV6-2 or TRBV6-3 with TRBJ1-2; D gene unclear. The CDR3 covers 13 residues. CDR1 is MNHEY and CDR2 is SVGEGT in the germline V gene. The V and J ends lost 4 bases and 1 base respectively, with 7 bases between them.

The chain combines TRBV5-5 with TRBJ2-5; weak D call: TRBD1 (5 bases). The CDR3 length is 15 residues. The V end was cut by 6 bases, the J end by 7 bases, with 22 bases between. Germline CDR1 is SGHKS and CDR2 is YYEKEE (reference sequence). The CDR3 reads CASNSNLGVYGTQYF. The CDR3 nucleotides are TGTGCCAGCAACTCCAATCTAGGGGTATACGGGACCCAGTACTTC.

A single count supports this clone. The V call is TRBV7-6, the J call TRBJ2-7; 7 bases align to TRBD2. The junction had 3 bases not matched to a gene; V was cut back by 0 bases and J by 7 bases. Germline values: CDR1 SGHVS, CDR2 FNYEAQ. The CDR3 extends over 13 amino acids. CDR3 coding DNA: TGTGCCAGCAGCTTAGCCAGCGGGAATGAGCAGTACTTC. Encoded protein: CASSLASGNEQYF.

This clone appeared a few times. The chain employs TRBV10-1 and TRBJ2-7, with TRBD1 matching 11 bases. The CDR3 loop spans 16 amino acids. V lost 2 bases, J lost 6 bases, and 9 bases stayed unmatched. Germline loops: CDR1 WNHNN, CDR2 SYGVQD (reference sequence). CDR3 bases: TGCGCCAGCAGTGAGCGCAATAGGGGGACAGGGGGCGAGCAGTACTTC. As protein: CASSERNRGTGGEQYF.

The rearrangement uses TRBV5-6 and TRBJ2-7, with unresolved D. The CDR3 is 13 amino acids. Germline V gene sequence: CDR1 SGHDT, CDR2 YYEEEE. V was clipped by 0 bases and J by 3 bases, with 7 bases between them. The CDR3 sequence: CASSLVEIYEQYF. The DNA of the CDR3 is TGTGCCAGCAGCTTGGTAGAGATCTACGAGCAGTACTTC.

This chain uses TRBV20-1 with TRBJ1-2, with D possibly matching TRBD1 (5 bases). V lost 3 bases and J 7 bases, leaving 15 bases between the germline ends. CDR1 is DFQATT, CDR2 SNEGSKA, per germline (reference sequence). The CDR3 runs to 13 residues. The CDR3 sequence is CSASLPDSSGYTF. DNA for the CDR3: TGCAGTGCTAGTCTCCCCGACAGTTCTGGCTACACCTTC.

There are a few counts of this clone. This chain links TRBV19 with TRBJ1-2, with TRBD1 matching over 8 bases. The CDR3 spans 12 residues. Germline CDR1 and CDR2: LNHDA and SQIVND (reference sequence). V trimming: 4 bases; J trimming: 8 bases; junction bases outside the gene matches: 3. The CDR3 protein is CASSTRQGGYTF. CDR3 in DNA: TGTGCCAGTAGTACTCGACAGGGGGGCTACACCTTC.

This clone was detected a few times. V usage is TRBV6-1 and J usage is TRBJ1-2; the D gene is possibly TRBD1 (5 bases). The CDR3 consists of 12 residues. CDR1 and CDR2 (germline): MNHNS, SASEGT. V was trimmed by 7 bases and J by 4 bases, leaving 10 bases between them. CDR3 bases: TGTGCCAGCATGGGACGGTCCTATGGCTACACCTTC. This sequence encodes CASMGRSYGYTF.

The rearrangement joins TRBV20-1 to TRBJ1-1; the D gene is possibly TRBD1 (5 bases). Germline V gives CDR1 DFQATT, CDR2 SNEGSKA (reference sequence). V was trimmed by 7 bases and J by 1 base, leaving 16 bases between them. The CDR3 runs to 14 residues. The CDR3 spells CSDTPGPRNTEAFF. CDR3 in DNA: TGCAGTGATACACCGGGACCCAGGAACACTGAAGCTTTCTTT.

The rearrangement links TRBV30 to TRBJ1-5; D possibly corresponds to TRBD1 (5 bases). CDR1 GTSNPN and CDR2 SVGIG come from the germline V gene (reference sequence). The CDR3 has 13 amino acids. V lost 5 bases and J lost 2, with 10 bases in between. The CDR3 nucleotides read TGTGCCTGGGGGGACGGCGGCAATCAGCCCCAGCATTTT. Protein sequence: CAWGDGGNQPQHF.

V and J are TRBV19 and TRBJ2-4; the D gene could be TRBD1 or TRBD2 (6 bases each). Trimming removed 5 bases at V and 8 bases at J, with 13 bases between. Per the germline V gene, CDR1 is LNHDA and CDR2 is SQIVND (reference sequence). CDR3 length: 13 residues. CDR3 protein: CASSFAGGHIQYF. In DNA form, the CDR3 reads TGTGCCAGTAGTTTCGCCGGGGGCCACATTCAGTACTTC.

The sample holds a few counts of this clone. The CDR3 DNA is TGTGCCACCAGTGAGCAATCAGGGGCCTACAATGAGCAGTTCTTC. Translated: CATSEQSGAYNEQFF. The rearrangement uses TRBV24-1 and TRBJ2-1, with TRBD1 as a possible D gene (6 bases). The CDR3 loop spans 15 amino acids. Trimming took 4 bases from V and 2 from J, leaving 11 bases between them. Germline CDR1 reads KGHDR; CDR2 reads SFDVKD.

Relative to its sample, this clone is large (0.1 to 1%). The V and J genes are TRBV29-1 and TRBJ2-7; TRBD1 agrees at 8 bases. The CDR3 is 14 residues long. V trimming: 6 bases; J trimming: 5 bases; junction bases outside the gene matches: 12. Germline loops: CDR1 SQVTM, CDR2 ANQGSEA. The CDR3: CSVVPDGQGHEQYF. CDR3 nucleotides: TGCAGCGTGGTCCCAGATGGACAGGGCCACGAGCAGTACTTC.

The gene calls are TRBV28 and TRBJ1-6, with D possibly TRBD1 on 5 matching bases. CDR1 and CDR2 (germline): MDHEN, SYDVKM. This CDR3 is built from 15 residues. The germline V and J ends were trimmed by 5 bases and 8 bases, with 16 bases remaining between them. The CDR3 protein is CASSPPGRGDSPLHF. The CDR3 DNA reads as TGTGCCAGCAGTCCACCGGGACGGGGGGATTCACCCCTCCACTTT.

The J gene is TRBJ2-1, the V gene TRBV11-2, with 14 positions matching TRBD2. From germline, CDR1 is SGHAT and CDR2 FQNNGV. After removal of 6 bases from V and 7 bases from J, the junction contained 2 bases not matched to a gene. The CDR3 totals 14 residues. In DNA form, the CDR3 reads TGTGCCAGCAGAGGGACTAGCGGGAGAAATGAGCAGTTCTTC. Translating it yields CASRGTSGRNEQFF.

This clone appeared a few times. The V gene is TRBV6-1, the J gene TRBJ2-6; D is possibly TRBD2 (6 bases). CDR1 and CDR2 (germline): MNHNS, SASEGT. V was shortened by 5 bases and J by 4 bases, with 15 bases between the two germline ends. The CDR3 totals 16 residues. CDR3 residues: CASSQVAGRGANVLTF. CDR3 nucleotide sequence: TGTGCCAGCAGTCAGGTGGCCGGGAGAGGGGCCAACGTCCTGACTTTC.

The CDR3 DNA reads TGTGCCAGCCCTCCGGGACTAGCGGATCACTCCCTCTCCTACGAGCAGTACTTC. Translated: CASPPGLADHSLSYEQYF. This rearrangement joins TRBV6-2 or TRBV6-3 to TRBJ2-7; TRBD2 aligns across 11 bases. Germline trimming cut 8 bases from V and 0 bases from J; bases unmatched to any gene: 15. Germline CDR1 MNHEY, CDR2 SVGEGT. CDR3 length equals 18 residues.

The J gene is TRBJ2-7, the V gene TRBV28; 7 bases are a match to TRBD1. V trimming: 3 bases; J trimming: 3 bases; junction bases outside the gene matches: 5. The CDR3 spans 14 residues. Germline V CDR1 and CDR2: MDHEN, SYDVKM. CDR3 DNA sequence: TGTGCCAGCAGTTTTGGGGACAGCCACTACGAGCAGTACTTC. It encodes CASSFGDSHYEQYF.